The next 25 T cell receptor beta chains were all read from a single sample in a study of blood T cells in healthy people across ages (dated by TCRdb to between 2014 and 2017). Library method: 5' RACE. These reads were obtained on an Illumina HiSeq 2500. A second roughly 6 to 11 cycle PCR used a sample-barcoded 5' primer and a J-beta primer mix. The public reads were reanalyzed by TCRdb: fastp trimming at Q25, MiXCR alignment, in-frame beta chains only. Entries are consolidated by CDR3 protein sequence, retaining the most common genes and DNA. This sample comprises around 1,000,000 distinct CDR3 sequences, almost 25% of them detected only once. Approximately 0.7% of the sample rests with the top ten. Separately, the same data were catalogued under a study of T cells of mothers and their children.

The sequenced sample was blood. These receptors originate from a girl aged 2 to 9 in good health.

The sample holds one count of this clonotype. J is TRBJ2-5 and V is TRBV7-2; TRBD2 aligns across 8 bases. The end of the DNA is better explained by TRBJ2-1, so the J call may be wrong. CDR3 length: 15 amino acids. Germline CDR1 SGHTA, CDR2 FQGNSA. The CDR3 DNA follows: TGTGCCAGCAGCTTAGGCTCGGGGGGGCACAATGAGCAGTTCTTC. Protein sequence: CASSLGSGGHNEQFF.

The chain employs TRBV12-5 and TRBJ2-5, with TRBD2 matching over 7 bases. The germline V gene encodes CDR1 LGHNT and CDR2 FRNRAP. With 5 bases clipped from V and 2 bases from J, the junction kept 11 bases outside the gene matches. This CDR3 is built from 16 residues. CDR3 bases: TGTGCTAGTGGTCTGCTCGAGCGGGGCGGACAAGAGACCCAGTACTTC. Protein sequence: CASGLLERGGQETQYF.

The genes are TRBV20-1 and TRBJ1-1; D gene unclear. Germline-derived CDR1 and CDR2 are DFQATT and SNEGSKA (reference sequence). The CDR3 runs 12 residues. This CDR3 is CSVRRQNTEAFF. CDR3 nucleotide sequence: TGCAGCGTCCGTCGGCAGAACACTGAAGCTTTCTTT.

This clonotype came up a few times. The chain is built from TRBV4-1 and TRBJ2-5; no firm D call. V lost 2 bases and J 11 bases, leaving 15 bases between the germline ends. The CDR3 is made up of 13 amino acids. CDR1 is MGHRA, CDR2 YSYEKL, per germline. The CDR3 region is CASSQQAPAEQYF. CDR3 DNA sequence: TGCGCCAGCAGCCAACAAGCTCCCGCGGAACAGTACTTC.

The genes are TRBV4-1 and TRBJ2-5; 9 bases match TRBD2. The ends lost 4 bases at V and 4 bases at J; junction bases unmatched: 10. The CDR3 is 16 residues long. CDR1 and CDR2 (germline): MGHRA, YSYEKL. As DNA, the CDR3 is TGCGCCAGCAGCCTAAACCCTAGCGGGGCCAGAGAGACCCAGTACTTC. Its translation is CASSLNPSGARETQYF.

The rearrangement uses TRBV5-1 and TRBJ2-2; D is unresolved. With 0 bases removed from V and 7 bases from J, the gap between germline ends came to 4 bases. Germline assignment: CDR1 SGHRS and CDR2 YFSETQ. The CDR3 totals 12 residues. This CDR3 is CASSLDDGELFF. DNA for the CDR3: TGCGCCAGCAGCTTGGATGACGGGGAGCTGTTTTTT.

The gene calls are TRBV7-3 and TRBJ2-1, with a possible D match to TRBD2 (6 bases). V dropped 6 bases and J dropped 6 bases, with 12 bases sitting between them. The CDR3 length is 13 residues. CDR1 and CDR2 (germline): SGHTA, FQGTGA. The CDR3 here is CASRSSAGNEQFF. The CDR3 DNA reads as TGTGCCAGCAGGTCTAGCGCGGGCAATGAGCAGTTCTTC.

The CDR3 is CASRNARDRVRVEAFF. Here the CDR3 DNA reads TGTGCCAGCAGAAATGCCCGGGACCGGGTTCGGGTTGAAGCTTTCTTT. The rearrangement uses TRBV28 and TRBJ1-1; D might be TRBD1 (5 bases). V lost 6 bases and J 7 bases, leaving 24 bases between the germline ends. Per germline, CDR1 MDHEN and CDR2 SYDVKM. The CDR3 sequence is 16 residues long.

The table lists this clonotype with a few counts. The CDR3 protein is CASSLVGTGSFEMADTQYF. The CDR3 coding sequence is TGCGCCAGCAGCTTGGTCGGGACAGGGAGTTTCGAGATGGCAGATACGCAGTATTTT. The chain combines TRBV5-1 with TRBJ2-3, with 9 bases fitting TRBD1. Germline V gene data show CDR1 as SGHRS and CDR2 as YFSETQ. V was clipped by 0 bases and J by 4 bases; unmatched bases: 15. The CDR3 extends over 19 amino acids.

This clonotype was seen a few times. The chain joins TRBV15 to TRBJ2-1; perhaps TRBD2 as D (6 bases). The CDR3 is 17 residues long. CDR1 is LNHNV, CDR2 YYDKDF, per germline (reference sequence). V lost 2 bases and J 0 bases, leaving 14 bases between the germline ends. The CDR3 DNA follows: TGTGCCACCAGCAGATCTAGCGCCCTATTCTCCTACAATGAGCAGTTCTTC. Its translation is CATSRSSALFSYNEQFF. The variable domain in full, with the rest retrieved from reference TRBV15 and TRBJ2-1, is DAMVIQNPRYQVTQFGKPVTLSCSQTLNHNVMYWYQQKSSQAPKLLFHYYDKDFNNEADTPDNFQSRRPNTSFCFLDIRSPGLGDTAMYLCATSRSSALFSYNEQFFGPGTRLTVL.

This sequence joins TRBV7-6 and TRBJ2-7, with a tentative D call TRBD2 (5 bases). CDR1 is SGHVS, CDR2 FNYEAQ, per germline. This CDR3 has 17 amino acids. The ends were cut back, 1 base at V and 0 bases at J, with 16 bases in the middle. The CDR3 sequence: CASSLEIRTPNSYEQYF. For the CDR3, the DNA is TGTGCCAGCAGCTTAGAGATTAGGACTCCAAACTCCTACGAGCAGTACTTC.

In DNA, the CDR3 is TGTGCCAGCAGTGAAGGACAGCCCCCCTATGGCTACACCTTC. Its translation: CASSEGQPPYGYTF. The chain is built from TRBV25-1 and TRBJ1-2, with D tentatively TRBD1 (6 bases). The CDR3 loop spans 14 amino acids. The germline V and J ends were trimmed by 2 bases and 4 bases, with 11 bases remaining between them. Germline V gene data show CDR1 as MGHDK and CDR2 as SYGVNS.

This clonotype was counted only a few times. The genes are TRBV5-1 and TRBJ2-3, with unresolved D. The V gene's germline CDR1 is SGHRS and CDR2 YFSETQ. Deletions cut 4 bases from V and 5 bases from J, with 20 bases between. The CDR3 totals 16 residues. The CDR3 sequence: CASSESRTQVGDTQYF. As DNA, the CDR3 is TGCGCCAGCAGCGAATCCAGGACCCAGGTTGGAGATACGCAGTATTTT.

Only one count was recorded for this clonotype. J is TRBJ2-3 and V is TRBV20-1, with D uncertain. V lost 2 bases and J lost 5, with 8 bases in between. Germline-derived CDR1 and CDR2 are DFQATT and SNEGSKA (reference sequence). This CDR3 comprises 12 residues. CDR3 DNA sequence: TGCAGTGCTAGAACCTCGAGAGATACGCAGTATTTT. Its translation is CSARTSRDTQYF.

The CDR3 protein is CSARESASSYNEQFF. The CDR3 DNA reads TGCAGTGCTAGAGAATCAGCAAGTTCCTACAATGAGCAGTTCTTC. The chain combines TRBV20-1 with TRBJ2-1; D gene ambiguous. V was clipped by 0 bases and J by 1 base, with 10 bases between them. This CDR3 is built from 15 residues. CDR1 is DFQATT, CDR2 SNEGSKA, per germline (reference sequence).

The CDR3 DNA is TGCAGTGCTAGAGGGGCAGGGGGAAACTACGAGCAGTACTTC. Encoded protein: CSARGAGGNYEQYF. This chain uses TRBV20-1 with TRBJ2-7, with 7 bases identical to TRBD1. The CDR3 consists of 14 residues. Germline values: CDR1 DFQATT, CDR2 SNEGSKA (reference sequence). With 1 base clipped from V and 3 bases from J, the junction kept 6 bases outside the gene matches.

The rearrangement uses TRBV20-1 and TRBJ2-5, with 9 bases fitting TRBD1. Germline V gene data show CDR1 as DFQATT and CDR2 as SNEGSKA (reference sequence). The CDR3 runs 15 residues. Losses at the gene ends were 5 bases for V and 5 bases for J; bases not matched to a gene: 12. CDR3 DNA sequence: TGCAGTGCTGAGGGGGGACAGGGCTTTTGGGAGACCCAGTACTTC. It specifies CSAEGGQGFWETQYF.

This clonotype has just a few counts. This chain links TRBV7-9 with TRBJ2-5; 7 nucleotides align to TRBD1. V was pared by 4 bases and J by 3 bases, with 8 bases of the junction left unmatched. Germline V gene data show CDR1 as SEHNR and CDR2 as FQNEAQ (reference sequence). This CDR3 has 15 amino acids. For the CDR3, the DNA is TGTGCCAGCAGCTCAACCTACAGGGGAGAAGAGACCCAGTACTTC. This codes for CASSSTYRGEETQYF.

This clonotype came up a few times. The V gene is TRBV29-1, the J gene TRBJ2-5; D is perhaps TRBD1 (6 bases). The germline CDR1 and CDR2 sequences are SQVTM and ANQGSEA. Trimming left V 3 bases short and J 3 bases short, with 11 bases between. The CDR3 runs to 13 residues. CDR3 nucleotide sequence: TGCAGCGTTGAGTCCAGGGGTAAAGAGACCCAGTACTTC. Translation gives CSVESRGKETQYF.

The chain recombines TRBV6-5 with TRBJ2-2, with a weak D call TRBD1 (5 bases). The V gene lost 2 bases and the J gene lost 5 bases, with 9 bases spanning the gap. CDR3 length equals 14 residues. Germline-derived CDR1 and CDR2 are MNHEY and SVGAGI. The chain's CDR3 is CASSYASGTGELFF. Here the CDR3 DNA reads TGTGCCAGCAGTTACGCCTCAGGGACCGGGGAGCTGTTTTTT.

This clonotype has only a few counts. The rearrangement joins TRBV4-3 to TRBJ2-3, with D possibly matching TRBD2 (7 bases). The CDR3 is 16 residues long. The germline CDR1 and CDR2 sequences are LGHNA and YSLEER. V lost 1 base and J lost 5, with 16 bases in between. The CDR3 region is CASSQVWAGAGDTQYF. CDR3 coding DNA: TGCGCCAGCAGCCAAGTGTGGGCGGGGGCGGGAGATACGCAGTATTTT.

The chain combines TRBV6-5 with TRBJ2-3; D is perhaps TRBD1 (6 bases). This CDR3 region has 11 residues. V lost 7 bases to trimming and J lost 9 bases, with 11 bases between them. From germline, CDR1 is MNHEY and CDR2 SVGAGI. CDR3 bases: TGTGCCAGCACCTACAGGGACACGCAGTATTTT. It is translated as CASTYRDTQYF.

The chain employs TRBV20-1 and TRBJ2-1; 7 positions match TRBD2. J gave up 8 bases and V 4 bases, and 14 bases lay outside the gene matches. Germline CDR1 DFQATT, CDR2 SNEGSKA (reference sequence). The CDR3 covers 15 residues. The DNA of the CDR3 is TGCAGTGCTAATGTTATGGCGGGAGATTTCGATGAGCAGTTCTTC. Its protein product is CSANVMAGDFDEQFF.

The chain employs TRBV12-5 and TRBJ1-5, with 11 bases lining up with TRBD1. The CDR3 sequence is 20 residues long. Germline lookup yields CDR1 LGHNT and CDR2 FRNRAP. V trimming: 3 bases; J trimming: 4 bases; junction bases outside the gene matches: 17. In nucleotides, the CDR3 is TGTGCTAGTGGTTTCTACCCGGACAGGGGGCAATTGTGGGGTAATCAGCCCCAGCATTTT. As protein: CASGFYPDRGQLWGNQPQHF.

The rearrangement links TRBV5-1 to TRBJ1-1, with 7 bases matching TRBD1. The V gene's germline CDR1 is SGHRS and CDR2 YFSETQ. The CDR3 loop spans 17 amino acids. V was pared by 0 bases and J by 6 bases, with 14 bases of the junction left unmatched. CDR3 coding DNA: TGCGCCAGCAGCTTGGGACAGGGAGGAAGGGCATGGGCTGAAGCTTTCTTT. This gives the protein CASSLGQGGRAWAEAFF.